These 29 T cell receptor beta chains were sequenced from one sample in a study of OX40 agonist ivuxolimab in advanced cancers. Sequenced by immunoSEQ multiplex PCR; TCRdb stores in-frame clones only, minus some. The sample holds about 66,000 clones, approximately 90% seen once. Source: CD4+ or CD8+ T cells sorted from blood, taken in a trial of the OX40 agonist ivuxolimab. These TCRs come from an adult with an advanced solid tumor such as melanoma, head and neck, liver or kidney cancer.

This rearrangement joins TRBV6-1 to TRBJ2-1; TRBD1 agrees at 7 bases. CDR1 and CDR2 (germline): MNHNS, SASEGT. Losses at the gene ends were 5 bases for V and 0 bases for J; bases not matched to a gene: 1. There are 14 residues in the CDR3. The CDR3 region is CASSTGDSYNEQFF. The CDR3 DNA sequence: TGTGCCAGCAGTACAGGGGACTCCTACAATGAGCAGTTCTTC.

This chain uses TRBV15 with TRBJ2-5; D is unclear. The length of the CDR3 is 15 residues. Germline-derived CDR1 and CDR2 are LNHNV and YYDKDF (reference sequence). Trimming pared 3 bases from V and 1 base from J, leaving 12 bases between. The CDR3 loop reads CATSSSPESQETQYF. For the CDR3, the DNA is TGTGCCACCAGCAGTTCCCCGGAGAGCCAAGAGACCCAGTACTTC.

This sequence joins TRBV18 and TRBJ2-7, with 9 bases fitting TRBD2. There are 17 residues in the CDR3. Germline V gene data show CDR1 as KGHSH and CDR2 as LQKENI. V dropped 3 bases and J dropped 4; count of bases not matched to a gene: 13. The CDR3 DNA reads as TGTGCCAGCTCACCGACCAGGGCGGGAGGGCTCAGGTACGAGCAGTACTTC. This codes for CASSPTRAGGLRYEQYF.

This clone has only a few counts. The chain links TRBV5-1 to TRBJ2-3, with D maybe TRBD2 (6 bases). The CDR3 contains 15 residues. Germline-derived CDR1 and CDR2 are SGHRS and YFSETQ. V was pared by 3 bases and J by 2 bases, with 13 bases between. The CDR3 DNA reads TGCGCCAGCAGCTCGGGAGTCAGGGACACAGATACGCAGTATTTT. Its translation is CASSSGVRDTDTQYF.

This clone was detected only a few times. The chain combines TRBV6-1 with TRBJ1-2; D is unresolved. The germline gives CDR1 MNHNS, CDR2 SASEGT. This CDR3 has 14 amino acids. V was cut by 8 bases and J by 4 bases, with 17 bases left in between. Here the CDR3 reads CASGVGRVGYGYTF. In DNA form, the CDR3 reads TGTGCCAGCGGGGTAGGCCGCGTCGGCTATGGCTACACCTTC.

The chain links TRBV4-2 to TRBJ2-7, with 14 bases matching TRBD2. V shed 0 bases and J 6 bases; nucleotides not matched to a gene: 4. Germline CDR1 is LGHNA and CDR2 is YNFKEQ. This CDR3 has 16 residues. Here the CDR3 reads CASSQDYGLAGGEQYF. CDR3 bases: TGTGCCAGCAGCCAAGATTACGGACTAGCGGGAGGCGAGCAGTACTTC.

The gene calls are TRBV7-8 and TRBJ2-7; 8 bases line up with TRBD2. Trimming took 4 bases from V and 3 from J; bases not matched to a gene: 11. Germline-derived CDR1 and CDR2 are SGHVS and FQNEAQ. The CDR3 totals 16 residues. CDR3 in DNA: TGTGCCAGCAGCTCGTCCCCGGGAGGGAGAGGCTACGAGCAGTACTTC. Translating it yields CASSSSPGGRGYEQYF.

The rearrangement joins TRBV30 to TRBJ2-3; 7 nucleotides line up with TRBD2. This CDR3 contains 15 residues. The trim removed 3 bases at V and 1 base at J, leaving 7 bases unmatched. Germline lookup yields CDR1 GTSNPN and CDR2 SVGIG (reference sequence). CDR3 in DNA: TGTGCCTGGAGCCCCCTAGCGGAAGGCACAGATACGCAGTATTTT. Amino acid sequence: CAWSPLAEGTDTQYF.

This chain joins TRBV18 and TRBJ1-1; D is ambiguous. This CDR3 is 14 amino acids long. V lost 2 bases to trimming and J lost 2 bases, with 9 bases between them. CDR1 and CDR2 from the germline V gene are KGHSH and LQKENI. CDR3 protein: CASSPFVGNTEAFF. CDR3 nucleotide sequence: TGTGCCAGCTCACCATTTGTGGGAAACACTGAAGCTTTCTTT.

This rearrangement joins TRBV4-2 to TRBJ1-3, with D maybe TRBD1 (5 bases). CDR3 length: 15 residues. Trimming shortened V by 1 base and J by 2 bases, and 9 bases separated the two germline ends. CDR1 and CDR2 from the germline V gene are LGHNA and YNFKEQ. The CDR3 coding sequence is TGTGCCAGCAGCCAAGTAGCAGGGACTGGAAACACCATATATTTT. Encoded protein: CASSQVAGTGNTIYF.

This clone appeared once. J is TRBJ2-7 and V is TRBV6-1, with D maybe TRBD1 (5 bases). Looked up from germline, CDR1 is MNHNS and CDR2 is SASEGT. This CDR3 is 13 amino acids long. Trimming took 11 bases from V and 0 from J, leaving 14 bases between them. CDR3 residues: CAGNLDSSYEQYF. CDR3 nucleotide sequence: TGTGCCGGGAACCTCGACAGCTCCTACGAGCAGTACTTC.

The gene calls are TRBV10-1 and TRBJ2-2; D gene ambiguous. CDR3 length: 15 residues. Germline V gene data show CDR1 as WNHNN and CDR2 as SYGVQD (reference sequence). Trimming stripped 4 bases from V and 0 bases from J, with 9 bases between. CDR3 bases: TGCGCCAGCAGTGTGTACAAGGCGAACACCGGGGAGCTGTTTTTT. Encoded protein: CASSVYKANTGELFF.

This clone showed up just once. The chain is built from TRBV5-1 and TRBJ2-5; no firm D call. This CDR3 region has 15 residues. From germline, CDR1 is SGHRS and CDR2 YFSETQ. V dropped 0 bases and J dropped 1 base, with 10 bases sitting between them. CDR3 region: CASSLALGSQETQYF. The DNA for the CDR3 is TGCGCCAGCAGCTTGGCCTTGGGGTCCCAAGAGACCCAGTACTTC.

The J gene is TRBJ1-2, the V gene TRBV18, with a tentative D call TRBD1 (5 bases). CDR1 and CDR2 (germline): KGHSH, LQKENI. The CDR3 length is 16 residues. V was pared by 3 bases and J by 0 bases, with 14 bases between. CDR3 in DNA: TGTGCCAGCTCACCCGAGCGGGGCCAAACTAACTATGGCTACACCTTC. This sequence encodes CASSPERGQTNYGYTF.

V is TRBV5-6 and J is TRBJ1-1, with 8 bases aligning to TRBD1. The trim removed 1 base at V and 6 bases at J, leaving 2 bases unmatched. CDR1 SGHDT and CDR2 YYEEEE come from the germline V gene. The CDR3 sequence is 13 residues long. CDR3 in amino acids: CASSLPTGAEAFF. In DNA form, the CDR3 reads TGTGCCAGCAGCTTGCCGACAGGGGCTGAAGCTTTCTTT.

The chain uses TRBV7-9 and TRBJ2-2, with D tentatively TRBD2 (5 bases). Per the germline V gene, CDR1 is SEHNR and CDR2 is FQNEAQ (reference sequence). The CDR3 is 15 residues long. Deletions cut 3 bases from V and 0 bases from J, with 8 bases between. CDR3 DNA: TGTGCCAGCAGCTTTGGACTCCCGAACACCGGGGAGCTGTTTTTT. Translating gives CASSFGLPNTGELFF.

The rearrangement links TRBV7-2 to TRBJ2-1; 8 bases are a match to TRBD2. The junction had 9 bases not matched to a gene; V was cut back by 1 base and J by 10 bases. This CDR3 is built from 15 residues. The germline CDR1 and CDR2 sequences are SGHTA and FQGNSA. CDR3 in DNA: TGTGCCAGCAGCTTAGATAAGACTAGCGAAGACGAGCAGTTCTTC. This gives the protein CASSLDKTSEDEQFF. The full variable domain, with the rest looked up from reference TRBV7-2 and TRBJ2-1, is GAGVSQSPSNKVTEKGKDVELRCDPISGHTALYWYRQSLGQGLEFLIYFQGNSAPDKSGLPSDRFSAERTGGSVSTLTIQRTQQEDSAVYLCASSLDKTSEDEQFFGPGTRLTVL.

The V call is TRBV14, the J call TRBJ2-7; 7 bases align to TRBD2. The CDR3 has 17 residues. The V gene end was trimmed by 3 bases and the J gene end by 2 bases; junction bases not matched to a gene: 13. Germline-derived CDR1 and CDR2 are SGHDN and FVKESK. The CDR3 is CASSHPRRSGIPYEQYF. CDR3 nucleotide sequence: TGTGCCAGCAGCCACCCTAGGCGGAGCGGGATTCCCTACGAGCAGTACTTC.

The chain joins TRBV13 to TRBJ2-7; 12 positions agree with TRBD2. The germline CDR1 and CDR2 sequences are PRHDT and FYEKMQ (reference sequence). V gave up 5 bases and J gave up 0 bases; unmatched junction bases: 8. CDR3 length: 17 residues. CDR3 nucleotides: TGTGCCAGCAGCCTAAGGCCTAGCGGGAGGGTCTCCTACGAGCAGTACTTC. The encoded protein is CASSLRPSGRVSYEQYF.

V gene TRBV5-4 combines with J gene TRBJ2-1; D is unclear. Trimming removed 0 bases from V and 8 bases from J, with 3 bases in between. The germline V gene has CDR1 SGHNT and CDR2 YYREEE (reference sequence). The CDR3 is 11 residues long. The CDR3 DNA reads as TGTGCCAGCAGCTTGGAGGATGAGCAGTTCTTC. Translating gives CASSLEDEQFF.

The chain employs TRBV11-1 and TRBJ1-2; D unclear. V shed 3 bases and J shed 3 bases, with 5 bases lying between them. Germline V gene lookup returns CDR1 SGHAT and CDR2 FQDESV (reference sequence). CDR3 length equals 12 residues. This CDR3 reads CASSLADYGYTF. CDR3 in DNA: TGTGCCAGCAGCTTGGCAGACTATGGCTACACCTTC.

The genes are TRBV2 and TRBJ1-4; D is ambiguous. V lost 3 bases and J 4 bases, leaving 15 bases between the germline ends. The length of the CDR3 is 16 residues. The germline V gene encodes CDR1 SNHLY and CDR2 FYNNEI. CDR3 coding DNA: TGTGCCAGCAGTGACTTTCTCGCGTTCGGTAATGAAAAACTGTTTTTT. Protein product: CASSDFLAFGNEKLFF.

The rearrangement uses TRBV19 and TRBJ1-1, with TRBD1 as a possible D gene (6 bases). Germline lookup yields CDR1 LNHDA and CDR2 SQIVND (reference sequence). The ends were cut back, 1 base at V and 1 base at J, with 16 bases in the middle. The CDR3 length is 17 residues. CDR3 in DNA: TGTGCCAGTAGTATAGGTGGGATTGGACAGAGGAACACTGAAGCTTTCTTT. It codes for CASSIGGIGQRNTEAFF.

The sample holds a few counts of this clone. This rearrangement joins TRBV29-1 to TRBJ1-1; D is ambiguous. Germline V gene sequence: CDR1 SQVTM, CDR2 ANQGSEA. The CDR3 contains 11 residues. V was clipped by 7 bases and J by 1 base, with 7 bases between them. The chain's CDR3 is CSGEGNTEAFF. CDR3 coding DNA: TGCAGCGGTGAGGGGAACACTGAAGCTTTCTTT.

The V and J genes are TRBV6-6 and TRBJ2-3, with unresolved D. CDR3 size: 14 residues. Germline loops: CDR1 MNHNY, CDR2 SVGAGI (reference sequence). Trimming took off 6 bases at V and 2 bases at J, with 12 bases between the two ends. This chain's CDR3 is CASRNDAYTDTQYF. CDR3 coding DNA: TGTGCCAGCAGGAATGACGCGTACACAGATACGCAGTATTTT.

This chain joins TRBV4-1 and TRBJ1-2, with a tentative D call TRBD1 (6 bases). Per the germline V gene, CDR1 is MGHRA and CDR2 is YSYEKL. Trimming pared 0 bases from V and 7 bases from J, leaving 15 bases between. CDR3 size: 15 residues. CDR3 region: CASSQESGTTGGYTF. CDR3 DNA: TGCGCCAGCAGCCAAGAATCGGGGACAACTGGTGGCTACACCTTC.

The chain carries TRBV6-5 and TRBJ2-5, with D perhaps matching TRBD1 (6 bases). Germline V gene sequence: CDR1 MNHEY, CDR2 SVGAGI. The CDR3 has 13 residues. The V end lost 5 bases, the J end lost 7 bases, and 14 bases lay between the germline ends. CDR3 loop: CASSVTGYGTQYF. The CDR3 bases are TGTGCCAGCAGTGTTACAGGGTACGGGACCCAGTACTTC.

This chain uses TRBV29-1 with TRBJ2-3; D is unresolved. The CDR3 has 11 residues. CDR1 and CDR2 (germline): SQVTM, ANQGSEA. V was clipped by 3 bases and J by 6 bases, with 7 bases between them. The CDR3 loop reads CSVDSADTQYF. The CDR3 DNA is TGCAGCGTTGATTCGGCGGATACGCAGTATTTT.

The CDR3 DNA follows: TGTGCCAGCAGACTTACAGGGGTCTACACTGAAGCTTTCTTT. Encoded protein: CASRLTGVYTEAFF. The chain carries TRBV5-5 and TRBJ1-1; 7 bases agree with TRBD1. V trimming: 5 bases; J trimming: 3 bases; junction bases outside the gene matches: 7. CDR3 length: 14 amino acids. Looked up from germline, CDR1 is SGHKS and CDR2 is YYEKEE (reference sequence).